This T cell receptor (beta chain) was documented in a study of neurological immune-mediated disorders. Germline CDR1 and CDR2: MDHEN and SYDVKM. This CDR3 comprises 16 residues. Trimming at V came to 6 bases and at J to 8 bases, leaving 14 bases not matched to a gene. Time point described: longitudinal time-point 1 (baseline). Unsorted libraries were generated from 2 million PBMCs. These cells had been stored in RNAlater at -80 C. Regarding the study as a whole: None of the CDR3 amino acid sequences of expanded clones were shared across subjects, and this suggested private repertoires in all groups.

The cDNA was generated through 5'RACE incorporating 10-nucleotide random UMIs. A single run covered 15-18 subjects with over 170 million TCR-beta sequences. TCRdb re-called the 5' RACE reads with MiXCR, one entry per CDR3 protein. The repertoire holds some 68,000 distinct CDR3 sequences, with roughly an eighth as singletons. The sample holds a few counts of this clonotype. Its antigen is not known. This sequence was found in a female donor with HTLV-1-associated myelopathy (HAM/TSP). The genes are TRBV28 and TRBJ2-1; 9 positions match TRBD1. Sequenced material: PBMCs. DNA for the CDR3: TGTGCCAGCAGCCCCATAGACAGGGGGTATCGGGATGAGCAGTTCTTC. It yields the protein CASSPIDRGYRDEQFF.